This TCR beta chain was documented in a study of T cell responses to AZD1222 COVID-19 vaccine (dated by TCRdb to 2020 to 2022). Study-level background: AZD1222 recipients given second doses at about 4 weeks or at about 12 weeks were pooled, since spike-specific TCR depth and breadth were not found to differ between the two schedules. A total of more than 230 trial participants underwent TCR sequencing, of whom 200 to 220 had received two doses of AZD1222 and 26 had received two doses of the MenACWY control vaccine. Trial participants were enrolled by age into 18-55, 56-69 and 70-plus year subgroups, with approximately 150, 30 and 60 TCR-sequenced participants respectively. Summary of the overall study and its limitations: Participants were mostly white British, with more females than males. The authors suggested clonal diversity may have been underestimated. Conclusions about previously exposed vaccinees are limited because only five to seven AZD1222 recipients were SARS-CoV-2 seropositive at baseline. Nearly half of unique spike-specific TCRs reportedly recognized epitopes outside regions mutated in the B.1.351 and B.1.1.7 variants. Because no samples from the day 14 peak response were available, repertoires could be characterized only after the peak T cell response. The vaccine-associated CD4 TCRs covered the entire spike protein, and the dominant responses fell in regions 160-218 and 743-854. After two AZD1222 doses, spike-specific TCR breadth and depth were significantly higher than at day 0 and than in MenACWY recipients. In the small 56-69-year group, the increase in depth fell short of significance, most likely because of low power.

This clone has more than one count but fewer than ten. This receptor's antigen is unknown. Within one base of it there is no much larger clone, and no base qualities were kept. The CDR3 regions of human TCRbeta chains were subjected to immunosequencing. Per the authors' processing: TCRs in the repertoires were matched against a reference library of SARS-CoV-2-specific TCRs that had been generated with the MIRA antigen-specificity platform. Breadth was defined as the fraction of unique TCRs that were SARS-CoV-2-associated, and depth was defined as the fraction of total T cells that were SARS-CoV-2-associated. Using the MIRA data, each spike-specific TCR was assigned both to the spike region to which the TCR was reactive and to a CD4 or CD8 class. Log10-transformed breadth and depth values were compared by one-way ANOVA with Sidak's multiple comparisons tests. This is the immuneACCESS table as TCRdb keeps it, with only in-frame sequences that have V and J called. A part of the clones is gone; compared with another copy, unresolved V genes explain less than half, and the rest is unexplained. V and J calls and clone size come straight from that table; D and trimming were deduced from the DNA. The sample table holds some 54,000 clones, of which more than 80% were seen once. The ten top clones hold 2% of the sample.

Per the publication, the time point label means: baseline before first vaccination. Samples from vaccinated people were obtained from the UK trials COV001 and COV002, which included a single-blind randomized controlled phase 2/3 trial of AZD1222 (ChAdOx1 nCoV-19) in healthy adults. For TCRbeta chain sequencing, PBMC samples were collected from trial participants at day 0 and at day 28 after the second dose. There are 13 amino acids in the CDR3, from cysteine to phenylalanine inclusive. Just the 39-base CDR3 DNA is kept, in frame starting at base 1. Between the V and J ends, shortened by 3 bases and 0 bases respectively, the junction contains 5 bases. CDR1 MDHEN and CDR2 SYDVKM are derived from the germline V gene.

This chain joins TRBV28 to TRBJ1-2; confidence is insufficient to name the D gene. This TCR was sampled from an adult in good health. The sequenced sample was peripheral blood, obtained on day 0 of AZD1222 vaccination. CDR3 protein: CASSLTPNYGYTF. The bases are TGTGCCAGCAGTTTGACTCCTAACTATGGCTACACCTTC.